The clone carrying this T cell receptor beta chain was seen at least ten times. It was cDNA, reverse transcribed from extracted RNA, that served as the sequencing template. Profiling relied on immunoSEQ multiplex PCR, and the TCRdb table lists in-frame clones only, not all of them. The table includes 70,000 or so clones, 29% detected once. Per the germline V gene, CDR1 is SGDLS and CDR2 is YYNGEE. The ends were cut back, 3 bases at V and 0 bases at J, with 7 bases in the middle. CDR3 length equals 15 residues. Indicated treatment: oral pan-JAK inhibitor, 5-10 mg twice daily. The entry originates in a study of CD8+ T cells in alopecia areata.

Sequenced material: CD8+ T cells sorted from blood, taken at week 4, from a patient treated with tofacitinib. The gene calls are TRBV9 and TRBJ2-6, with unresolved D. The source of this sequence is a human donor with alopecia areata. The CDR3 reads CASSAWGSGANVLTF. The CDR3 DNA reads as TGTGCCAGCAGCGCCTGGGGCTCTGGGGCCAACGTCCTGACTTTC.